This T cell receptor (beta chain) comes out of a study of cytomegalovirus exposure and HLA in healthy donors. Study results and limitations: Confirmation was obtained in vitro that a few CMV-associated chains are specific for CMV antigens. Cytomegalovirus status was reportedly diagnosed by the classifier with high sensitivity and specificity. It was 160 or so TCR beta chains that were listed as cytomegalovirus-associated. Rarity marked most TCR sequences, yet some public TCRs occurred in many donors.

J was trimmed by 2 bases and V by 5 bases; bases with no gene match: 4. CDR1 and CDR2 from the germline V gene are SEHNR and FQNEAQ (reference sequence). This CDR3 spans 14 amino acids. Assay used: immunoSEQ multiplex PCR; TCRdb lists only in-frame clones, some missing. This sample has more than 95,000 clones, with 86% found just once. As concerns this clone: Its antigen is unidentified.

The specimen was PBMCs. The receptor comes from a man between 18 and 35 years old in good health and CMV-seronegative. V and J are TRBV7-9 and TRBJ2-7; 9 bases match TRBD1. The DNA of the CDR3 is TGTGCCAGCAGCCCCAGACAGGGGGCCTACGAGCAGTACTTC. It is translated as CASSPRQGAYEQYF.